Each of the 16 T cell receptor beta chains below was sequenced from the same sample in a study of cytomegalovirus exposure and HLA in healthy donors. PCR primers comprised 60 Vbeta and 13 Jbeta primers. The assay was immunoSEQ multiplex PCR, and TCRdb's table has in-frame clones only and misses some. The data show approximately 190,000 clones, approximately 80% seen once. The sequenced sample was PBMCs. The receptors derive from a woman younger than 30 in good health and CMV-seropositive.

This clone showed up just a few times. The chain has TRBV28 and TRBJ1-3, with 8 bases identical to TRBD1. Trimming removed 8 bases from V and 0 bases from J; junction bases left unmatched: 6. The CDR3 loop spans 15 amino acids. Germline-derived CDR1 and CDR2 are MDHEN and SYDVKM. CDR3 amino acids: CASVPGGASGNTIYF. The CDR3 DNA reads as TGTGCCAGCGTACCAGGGGGCGCCTCTGGAAACACCATATATTTT.

This clone was observed a handful of times. V usage is TRBV30 and J usage is TRBJ2-5; maybe TRBD2 (6 bases). Trimming shortened V by 1 base and J by 5 bases, and 17 bases separated the two germline ends. The CDR3 spans 15 residues. CDR1 is GTSNPN and CDR2 is SVGIG in the germline V gene (reference sequence). In DNA form, the CDR3 reads TGTGCCTGGAGTGGATCAGTCCTAGGAGGGGAGACCCAGTACTTC. Its translation: CAWSGSVLGGETQYF.

This sequence joins TRBV19 and TRBJ2-1, with 10 positions matching TRBD1. Germline V gene lookup returns CDR1 LNHDA and CDR2 SQIVND (reference sequence). CDR3 length: 15 amino acids. After removal of 5 bases from V and 2 bases from J, the junction contained 3 bases not matched to a gene. This CDR3 reads CASSWGQGTYNEQFF. As DNA, the CDR3 is TGTGCCAGTAGTTGGGGACAGGGGACCTACAATGAGCAGTTCTTC.

This chain connects TRBV7-9 to TRBJ1-2; TRBD1 matches at 8 bases. CDR1 and CDR2 (germline): SEHNR, FQNEAQ (reference sequence). The CDR3 covers 12 residues. Losses at the gene ends were 3 bases for V and 8 bases for J; bases not matched to a gene: 2. CDR3 nucleotides: TGTGCCAGCAGCTTCAGGGGGCAAGGCTACACCTTC. It translates to CASSFRGQGYTF.

V and J are TRBV6-5 and TRBJ1-2, with 9 bases aligning to TRBD1. CDR3 length equals 15 residues. Germline V gene sequence: CDR1 MNHEY, CDR2 SVGAGI. Unmatched junction bases numbered 5, after V lost 0 bases and J lost 6 bases. The CDR3 loop is CASSYSDRGEDGYTF. CDR3 bases: TGTGCCAGCAGTTACTCCGACAGGGGGGAGGATGGCTACACCTTC.

V usage is TRBV6-1 and J usage is TRBJ1-2; D uncertain. This CDR3 comprises 15 residues. V lost 6 bases and J 3 bases, leaving 17 bases between the germline ends. Germline V gene sequence: CDR1 MNHNS, CDR2 SASEGT. CDR3 protein: CASRPTITPDYGYTF. In nucleotides, the CDR3 is TGTGCCAGCAGACCTACGATCACCCCCGACTATGGCTACACCTTC.

The rearrangement joins TRBV9 to TRBJ1-6, with TRBD1 matching over 8 bases. In germline, CDR1 is SGDLS, CDR2 YYNGEE. CDR3 length: 15 amino acids. The trim removed 4 bases at V and 7 bases at J, leaving 7 bases unmatched. The CDR3 loop is CASSRGTGENSPLHF. The CDR3 DNA follows: TGTGCCAGCAGCCGGGGGACAGGAGAAAATTCACCCCTCCACTTT.

The rearrangement links TRBV19 to TRBJ1-3, with D uncertain. The CDR3 is 14 amino acids. The germline V gene encodes CDR1 LNHDA and CDR2 SQIVND (reference sequence). V was pared by 4 bases and J by 6 bases, with 13 bases between. The CDR3 reads CASSNTGIVNTIYF. As DNA, the CDR3 is TGTGCCAGTAGTAATACCGGGATTGTAAACACCATATATTTT.

The rearrangement uses TRBV4-2 and TRBJ1-2; 9 positions match TRBD1. The junction had 19 bases not matched to a gene; V was cut back by 1 base and J by 4 bases. The germline V gene encodes CDR1 LGHNA and CDR2 YNFKEQ. The CDR3 runs 20 residues. CDR3 DNA: TGTGCCAGCAGCCAAGCTTACGGGACAGGGAGGGGGTTGGGGGCCTATGGCTACACCTTC. It codes for CASSQAYGTGRGLGAYGYTF.

The chain is built from TRBV10-1 and TRBJ2-7; 12 bases align to TRBD2. V trimming: 8 bases; J trimming: 1 base; junction bases outside the gene matches: 6. CDR3 length equals 15 residues. The germline CDR1 and CDR2 sequences are WNHNN and SYGVQD (reference sequence). The CDR3 region has the DNA TGCGCCAGCCATCCGGGACTAGCGGGTTCCTACGAGCAGTACTTC. As protein: CASHPGLAGSYEQYF.

The chain joins TRBV7-9 to TRBJ2-1, with 8 nucleotides matching TRBD1. V lost 7 bases and J lost 1; bases outside the gene matches: 12. The V gene's germline CDR1 is SEHNR and CDR2 FQNEAQ (reference sequence). The CDR3 length is 17 residues. CDR3 amino acids: CASTTRQGITSYNEQFF. CDR3 bases: TGTGCCAGCACCACCCGACAGGGGATAACTTCCTACAATGAGCAGTTCTTC.

V is TRBV4-3 and J is TRBJ2-5; D not certain. Between the trimmed V and J ends, which lost 0 bases and 5 bases, there was a span of 7 bases. The CDR3 is made up of 13 amino acids. CDR1 and CDR2 from the germline V gene are LGHNA and YSLEER. The CDR3: CASSQDLAETQYF. The CDR3 coding sequence is TGCGCCAGCAGCCAAGACCTTGCGGAGACCCAGTACTTC.

The chain joins TRBV6-5 to TRBJ1-2, with unresolved D. The CDR3 spans 13 residues. V was trimmed by 7 bases and J by 4 bases, leaving 13 bases between them. Germline CDR1 and CDR2: MNHEY and SVGAGI. The DNA of the CDR3 is TGTGCCAGCAACTCATGGGGAGGCTATGGCTACACCTTC. This translates into CASNSWGGYGYTF.

This clone was counted a few times. DNA for the CDR3: TGTGCCAGCAGCCAACCGGGTAGATCCTATGGCTACACCTTC. It encodes CASSQPGRSYGYTF. The chain has TRBV5-4 and TRBJ1-2, with D unclear. Per the germline V gene, CDR1 is SGHNT and CDR2 is YYREEE (reference sequence). This CDR3 comprises 14 residues. The germline V and J ends were trimmed by 4 bases and 4 bases, with 14 bases remaining between them.

The rearrangement links TRBV7-2 to TRBJ2-5, with 16 bases lining up with TRBD2. The V and J ends lost 5 bases and 4 bases, in that order; junction bases with no gene match: 7. Germline assignment: CDR1 SGHTA and CDR2 FQGNSA. The CDR3 contains 17 residues. CDR3 bases: TGTGCCAGCAGCCCGCCGGGACTAGCGGGGGGGGGAGAGACCCAGTACTTC. It encodes CASSPPGLAGGGETQYF.

The V call is TRBV6-1, the J call TRBJ1-1, with 7 bases lining up with TRBD1. With V trimmed by 6 bases and J by 9 bases, 4 bases remained unmatched. The CDR3 is 11 residues long. Per germline, CDR1 MNHNS and CDR2 SASEGT. The CDR3 region is CASRSRGQAFF. As DNA, the CDR3 is TGTGCCAGCAGATCGAGGGGGCAAGCTTTCTTT.